This TCR beta chain emerged from a study of molecular identifiers for immune sequencing clone quantification. Each CDR3 protein gets one entry after TCRdb re-called the PCR reads with MiXCR. The table records some 88,000 distinct CDR3 sequences, around 20% of them present only once. A note on this clonotype: Its antigen is not known.

V was trimmed by 2 bases and J by 2 bases, leaving 9 bases between them. Germline V lookup: CDR1 MNHEY, CDR2 SVGAGI. This CDR3 comprises 14 residues. General study findings and limits: Sizes of clones that are highly expanded could be underestimated (if identical TCR molecules share a barcode).

Sequencing was done on a sample of naive CD8+ T cells from blood, with Jurkat cell RNA spiked in. The subset was: FACS-sorted CD8+CD4-CCR7+CD45RA+ naive T cells. The chain employs TRBV6-5 and TRBJ2-5; D is undetermined. This receptor was taken from a human donor in good health. Some libraries in this study had Jurkat cell RNA spiked in. The CDR3 region has the DNA TGTGCCAGCAGTTACCGGCTAGATCAAGAGACCCAGTACTTC. It encodes CASSYRLDQETQYF.